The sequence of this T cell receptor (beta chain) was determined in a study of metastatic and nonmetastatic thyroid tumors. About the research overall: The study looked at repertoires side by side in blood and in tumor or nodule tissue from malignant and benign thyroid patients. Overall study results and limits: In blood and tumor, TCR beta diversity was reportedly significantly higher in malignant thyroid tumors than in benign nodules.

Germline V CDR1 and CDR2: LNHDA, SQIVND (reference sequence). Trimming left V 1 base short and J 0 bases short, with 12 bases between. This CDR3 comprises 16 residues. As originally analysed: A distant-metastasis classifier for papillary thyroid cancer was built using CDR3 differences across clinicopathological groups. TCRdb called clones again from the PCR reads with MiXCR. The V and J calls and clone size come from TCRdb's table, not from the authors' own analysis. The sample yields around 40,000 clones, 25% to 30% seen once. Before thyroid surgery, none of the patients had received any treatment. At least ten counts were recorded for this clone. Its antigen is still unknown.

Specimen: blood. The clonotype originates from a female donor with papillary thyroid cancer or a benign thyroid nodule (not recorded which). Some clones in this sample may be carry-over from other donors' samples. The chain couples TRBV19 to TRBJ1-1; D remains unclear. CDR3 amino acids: CASSIAGYAMNTEAFF. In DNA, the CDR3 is TGTGCCAGTAGTATAGCGGGTTACGCTATGAACACTGAAGCTTTCTTT.